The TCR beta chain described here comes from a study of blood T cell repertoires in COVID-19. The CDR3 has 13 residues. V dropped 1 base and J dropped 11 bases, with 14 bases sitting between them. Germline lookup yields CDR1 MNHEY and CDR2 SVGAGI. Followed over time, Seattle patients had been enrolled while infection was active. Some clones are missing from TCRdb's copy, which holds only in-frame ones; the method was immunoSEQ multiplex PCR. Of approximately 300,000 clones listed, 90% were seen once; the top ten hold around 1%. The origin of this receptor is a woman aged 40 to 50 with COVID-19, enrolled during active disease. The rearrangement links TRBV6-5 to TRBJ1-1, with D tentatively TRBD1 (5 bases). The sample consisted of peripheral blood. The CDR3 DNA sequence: TGTGCCAGCAGTTACTTGGCAGGGAGGGACGCTTTCTTT. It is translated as CASSYLAGRDAFF.